The subject of this entry is one TCR beta chain. Sequencing was performed with immunoSEQ multiplex PCR; in TCRdb, only in-frame clones are kept and a portion is missing. The repertoire holds approximately 70,000 clones, 75% to 85% seen once, with over 8% in the top ten. This sample is drawn from a study of a mutant IDH1 vaccine in newly diagnosed glioma. Study as a whole: Patients arrived already treated with radiotherapy, temozolomide, or both, most having had both.

The time point here: baseline, week 1 (first vaccination visit). Treatment defined: pre-vaccination baseline after standard-of-care therapy. The V and J ends lost 2 bases and 2 bases respectively, with 6 bases between them. CDR3 length: 13 residues. Germline CDR1 and CDR2: SGHTA and FQGNSA. The specimen was PBMCs, collected from a glioma patient treated with radiotherapy, temozolomide or both. The TCR sequence derives from a man over 45 with glioma. The V call is TRBV7-2, the J call TRBJ1-1; unclear D gene. The CDR3 loop is CASSLRGNTEAFF. The CDR3 coding sequence is TGTGCCAGCAGCTTACGGGGTAACACTGAAGCTTTCTTT.